One and the same sample provided the 3 T cell receptor beta chains below, sequenced in a study of OX40 agonist ivuxolimab in advanced cancers. TCRdb's table, derived via immunoSEQ multiplex PCR, lists solely in-frame clones and lacks some. This sample yields 30,000 to 35,000 clones, of which approximately 89% are seen a single time; around 9.8% belongs to the top ten. Here the sequenced sample was CD4+ or CD8+ T cells sorted from blood, taken in a trial of the OX40 agonist ivuxolimab. These receptors originate from an adult with an advanced solid tumor such as melanoma, head and neck, liver or kidney cancer.

The chain is built from TRBV18 and TRBJ2-5; 10 bases align to TRBD2. TRBJ2-7 explains the end of the DNA better; the J call may be wrong. The germline gives CDR1 KGHSH, CDR2 LQKENI. This CDR3 is 16 amino acids long. CDR3 coding DNA: TGTGCCAGCTCAACAGCGCTAGCGGGAGTTGGGTACGAGCAGTACTTC. Translating it yields CASSTALAGVGYEQYF.

The chain is built from TRBV6-5 and TRBJ2-5; D remains ambiguous. The CDR3 consists of 13 residues. The germline V gene has CDR1 MNHEY and CDR2 SVGAGI. V was trimmed by 3 bases and J by 4 bases, leaving 9 bases between them. The chain's CDR3 is CASSYDVGETQYF. The CDR3, as DNA: TGTGCCAGCAGTTATGACGTCGGAGAGACCCAGTACTTC.

The chain links TRBV19 to TRBJ2-3; D is uncertain. The length of the CDR3 is 13 residues. V shed 6 bases and J shed 4 bases, with 11 bases lying between them. From germline, CDR1 is LNHDA and CDR2 SQIVND (reference sequence). For the CDR3, the DNA is TGTGCCAGTAGCCGGGTTTGGTCAGATACGCAGTATTTT. Amino acids: CASSRVWSDTQYF.